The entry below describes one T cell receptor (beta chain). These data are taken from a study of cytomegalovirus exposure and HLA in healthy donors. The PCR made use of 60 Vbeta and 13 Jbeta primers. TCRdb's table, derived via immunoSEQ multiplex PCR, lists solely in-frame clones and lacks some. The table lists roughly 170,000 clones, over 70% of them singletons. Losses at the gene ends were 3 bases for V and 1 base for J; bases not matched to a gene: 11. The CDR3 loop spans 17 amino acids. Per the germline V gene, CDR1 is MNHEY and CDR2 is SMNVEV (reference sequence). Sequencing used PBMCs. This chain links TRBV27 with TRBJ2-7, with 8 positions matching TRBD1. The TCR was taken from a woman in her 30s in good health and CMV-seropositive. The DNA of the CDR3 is TGTGCCAGCAGTTTTCTCCCGACAGGGGACACTTCCTACGAGCAGTACTTC. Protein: CASSFLPTGDTSYEQYF.